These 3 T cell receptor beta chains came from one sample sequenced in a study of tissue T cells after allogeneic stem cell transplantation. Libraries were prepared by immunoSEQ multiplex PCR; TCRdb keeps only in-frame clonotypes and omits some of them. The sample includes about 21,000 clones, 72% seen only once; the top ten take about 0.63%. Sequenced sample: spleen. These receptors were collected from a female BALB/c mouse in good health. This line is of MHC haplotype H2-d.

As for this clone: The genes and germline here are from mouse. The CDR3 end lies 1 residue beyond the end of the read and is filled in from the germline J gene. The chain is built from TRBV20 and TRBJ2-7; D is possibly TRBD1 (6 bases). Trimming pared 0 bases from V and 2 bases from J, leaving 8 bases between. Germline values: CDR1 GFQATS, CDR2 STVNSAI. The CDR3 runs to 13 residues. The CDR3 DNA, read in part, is TGTGGTGCTAGGGATCGGGACACCTATGAACAGTAC. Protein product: CGARDRDTYEQY. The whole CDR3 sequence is CGARDRDTYEQYF. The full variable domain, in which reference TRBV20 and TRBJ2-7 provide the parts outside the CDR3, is GALVYQYPRRTICKSGTSMRMECQAVGFQATSVAWYRQSPQKTFELIALSTVNSAIKYEQNFTQEKFPISHPNLSFSSMTVLNAYLEDRGLYLCGARDRDTYEQYFGPGTRLTVL.

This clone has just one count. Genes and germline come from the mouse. The part of the CDR3 DNA that was read is TGTGCCAGCAGCCCAACAGGGGGCGAGTATGCTGAGCAGTTC. Its protein is CASSPTGGEYAEQF. The whole CDR3 is CASSPTGGEYAEQFF. The V call is TRBV5, the J call TRBJ2-1, with 9 positions matching TRBD1. The CDR3 end is not reached by the read, which stops 1 residue before it; the germline J gene fills it in. The V and J ends lost 4 bases and 4 bases, in that order; junction bases with no gene match: 5. The CDR3 contains 15 residues. Germline V gives CDR1 LGHNA, CDR2 YNLKQL (reference sequence).

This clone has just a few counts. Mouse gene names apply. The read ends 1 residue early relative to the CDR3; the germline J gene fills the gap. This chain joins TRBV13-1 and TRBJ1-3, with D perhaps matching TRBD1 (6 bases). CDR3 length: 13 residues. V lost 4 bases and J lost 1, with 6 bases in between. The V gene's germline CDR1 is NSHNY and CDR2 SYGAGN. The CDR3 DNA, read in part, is TGTGCCAGCAGTCAGGGGTCTGGAAATACGCTCTAT. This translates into CASSQGSGNTLY. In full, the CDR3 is CASSQGSGNTLYF.